What follows are 24 T cell receptor beta chains derived from one specimen sequenced in a study of metastatic and nonmetastatic thyroid tumors. Through MiXCR, TCRdb re-clonotyped the PCR reads. The table records fewer than 55,000 clones, 16% of them present only once. Thyroid surgery took place with no prior treatment in any patient. Specimen: blood. Receptors were obtained from a female donor with papillary thyroid cancer or a benign thyroid nodule (not recorded which). Some clones in this sample may be carry-over from other donors' samples.

This clone was counted between two and nine times. This chain joins TRBV7-8 and TRBJ2-7; no definite D call. The CDR3 runs 12 residues. Germline CDR1 and CDR2: SGHVS and FQNEAQ. Trimming left V 4 bases short and J 7 bases short, with 11 bases between. The CDR3 region has the DNA TGTGCCAGCAGCTCCCAACTGGGGGAGCAGTACTTC. As protein: CASSSQLGEQYF.

This clone was observed many times. This chain connects TRBV28 to TRBJ2-5; the D is unclear. CDR3 length: 14 amino acids. V dropped 3 bases and J dropped 1 base, with 9 bases sitting between them. Germline-derived CDR1 and CDR2 are MDHEN and SYDVKM. Here the CDR3 DNA reads TGTGCCAGCAGTTTGGCGTCTATCCAAGAGACCCAGTACTTC. Encoded protein: CASSLASIQETQYF. Combining the CDR3 with reference TRBV28 and TRBJ2-5 gives the whole variable domain DVKVTQSSRYLVKRTGEKVFLECVQDMDHENMFWYRQDPGLGLRLIYFSYDVKMKEKGDIPEGYSVSREKKERFSLILESASTNQTSMYLCASSLASIQETQYFGPGTRLLVL.

The table lists this clone with many counts. V and J are TRBV29-1 and TRBJ2-1, with TRBD2 identical over 9 bases. CDR1 is SQVTM and CDR2 is ANQGSEA in the germline V gene. V gave up 3 bases and J gave up 0 bases; unmatched junction bases: 3. The CDR3 length is 15 residues. The chain's CDR3 is CSVESSGSSYNEQFF. The CDR3 DNA sequence: TGCAGCGTTGAGAGTAGCGGGAGCTCCTACAATGAGCAGTTCTTC.

The chain carries TRBV12-3 or TRBV12-4 and TRBJ2-7; 8 bases are shared with TRBD1. The CDR3 runs to 15 residues. J gave up 1 base and V 1 base, and 3 bases lay outside the gene matches. CDR3 region: CASSLVWDRSYEQYF. The CDR3 nucleotides are TGTGCCAGCAGTTTAGTGTGGGACAGGTCCTACGAGCAGTACTTC.

This clone was detected ten times or more. V usage is TRBV28 and J usage is TRBJ2-1, with D maybe TRBD2 (5 bases). The CDR3 length is 12 residues. V lost 5 bases and J lost 15, with 17 bases in between. Germline CDR1 is MDHEN and CDR2 is SYDVKM. The CDR3 region is CASSPDPAGLFF. DNA of the CDR3: TGTGCCAGCAGTCCCGACCCGGCCGGACTGTTCTTC.

By frequency in the sample, this clone is medium-sized. The chain is built from TRBV6-1 and TRBJ2-7; no clear D. Germline CDR1 reads MNHNS; CDR2 reads SASEGT. The ends were cut back, 6 bases at V and 2 bases at J, with 11 bases in the middle. The CDR3 runs 13 residues. CDR3 DNA sequence: TGTGCCAGCAGACGGACGGAGACCTACGAGCAGTACTTC. Translation gives CASRRTETYEQYF.

This clone was detected ten times or more. The chain links TRBV19 to TRBJ1-4; the D is unclear. This CDR3 contains 15 residues. Trimming shortened V by 3 bases and J by 6 bases, and 14 bases separated the two germline ends. Germline loops: CDR1 LNHDA, CDR2 SQIVND (reference sequence). CDR3 sequence reads: CASSISARRDEKLFF. In DNA, the CDR3 is TGTGCCAGTAGTATTAGCGCGAGACGCGATGAAAAACTGTTTTTT.

This rearrangement joins TRBV20-1 to TRBJ1-2, with TRBD1 as a possible D gene (6 bases). The V gene lost 6 bases and the J gene lost 8 bases, with 16 bases spanning the gap. The CDR3 loop spans 12 amino acids. Germline V gives CDR1 DFQATT, CDR2 SNEGSKA (reference sequence). CDR3 DNA: TGCAGTGCCCGGGACACCGGGAGGGGCTACACCTTC. Amino acid sequence: CSARDTGRGYTF.

This clone came up a few times. The J gene is TRBJ2-6, the V gene TRBV7-9, with D possibly matching TRBD1 (6 bases). CDR1 is SEHNR, CDR2 FQNEAQ, per germline (reference sequence). The CDR3 is 15 residues long. V was clipped by 5 bases and J by 4 bases, with 12 bases between them. The DNA for the CDR3 is TGTGCCAGCAGCCGACAGGCACTCGGGGCCAACGTCCTGACTTTC. Protein sequence: CASSRQALGANVLTF.

The chain carries TRBV6-1 and TRBJ2-2; the D gene is possibly TRBD2 (6 bases). CDR3 length: 14 residues. Germline V gene sequence: CDR1 MNHNS, CDR2 SASEGT. Trimming pared 4 bases from V and 4 bases from J, leaving 10 bases between. CDR3 protein: CASSGTGATGELFF. DNA for the CDR3: TGTGCCAGCAGTGGGACGGGAGCCACCGGGGAGCTGTTTTTT.

The table lists this clone with many counts. The CDR3 coding sequence is TGTGCCATCAGTACCTTGACTAGCGGGAGGGCGAATGAGCAGTTCTTC. It codes for CAISTLTSGRANEQFF. The chain carries TRBV10-3 and TRBJ2-1; TRBD2 aligns across 14 bases. The V and J ends lost 5 bases and 7 bases, in that order; junction bases with no gene match: 7. The CDR3 sequence is 16 residues long. The germline V gene encodes CDR1 ENHRY and CDR2 SYGVKD.

This clone has a count of ten or more. J is TRBJ2-7 and V is TRBV6-1; the D gene is possibly TRBD2 (5 bases). Germline lookup yields CDR1 MNHNS and CDR2 SASEGT. The V end lost 7 bases, the J end lost 1 base, and 17 bases lay between the germline ends. CDR3 length: 15 amino acids. The CDR3 protein is CASNVPGLASYEQYF. DNA of the CDR3: TGTGCCAGCAACGTACCCGGGCTAGCTTCCTACGAGCAGTACTTC.

There are many counts of this clone. V is TRBV11-2 and J is TRBJ2-3; D possibly corresponds to TRBD2 (6 bases). CDR3 length equals 18 residues. V was cut by 4 bases and J by 0 bases, with 20 bases left in between. In germline, CDR1 is SGHAT, CDR2 FQNNGV. CDR3 DNA: TGTGCCAGCAGCTCGGGATCCAGCGGGTCCTCTAGCACAGATACGCAGTATTTT. Its protein product is CASSSGSSGSSSTDTQYF. Full variable domain (rest looked up from reference TRBV11-2 and TRBJ2-3): EAGVAQSPRYKIIEKRQSVAFWCNPISGHATLYWYQQILGQGPKLLIQFQNNGVVDDSQLPKDRFSAERLKGVDSTLKIQPAKLEDSAVYLCASSSGSSGSSSTDTQYFGPGTRLTVL.

This clone was counted a few times. The CDR3 coding sequence is TGTGCCAGCAGTAAACTGGACGGCAATCAGCCCCAGCATTTT. As protein: CASSKLDGNQPQHF. V gene TRBV6-2 or TRBV6-3 combines with J gene TRBJ1-5, with unresolved D. CDR1 is MNHEY and CDR2 is SVGEGT in the germline V gene. V lost 5 bases, J lost 2 bases, and 10 bases lay in between. The CDR3 spans 14 residues.

This clone was detected many times. The J gene is TRBJ2-3, the V gene TRBV20-1; no clear D gene. Per germline, CDR1 DFQATT and CDR2 SNEGSKA (reference sequence). The CDR3 runs 15 residues. V was pared by 1 base and J by 5 bases, with 16 bases between. CDR3 in amino acids: CSARGTGGLIDTQYF. CDR3 coding DNA: TGCAGTGCTAGAGGGACCGGTGGGTTGATAGATACGCAGTATTTT.

This clone occurred many times. V and J are TRBV10-2 and TRBJ2-7; the D is unclear. CDR1 WSHSY and CDR2 SAAADI come from the germline V gene. V dropped 4 bases and J dropped 3 bases, with 10 bases sitting between them. The CDR3 runs to 13 residues. The CDR3 spells CASSGPGVYEQYF. The CDR3 bases are TGCGCCAGCAGTGGGCCGGGCGTCTACGAGCAGTACTTC.

The V and J genes are TRBV24-1 and TRBJ2-1, with TRBD2 matching 7 bases. The CDR3 is 16 residues long. Unmatched junction bases numbered 2, after V lost 1 base and J lost 0 bases. The germline V gene encodes CDR1 KGHDR and CDR2 SFDVKD. The CDR3, as DNA: TGTGCCACCAGTGATTTCGGCGGGAGCTCCTACAATGAGCAGTTCTTC. Protein sequence: CATSDFGGSSYNEQFF.

This clone occurred many times. This clone may be a read error of a much larger clone one base away. The V gene is TRBV28, the J gene TRBJ2-2; TRBD1 matches at 11 bases. The CDR3 spans 14 residues. Germline V lookup: CDR1 MDHEN, CDR2 SYDVKM. The J segment lost 6 bases and the V segment lost 4 bases, leaving 1 base of the junction unmatched. The chain's CDR3 is CASSSGQGAGELFF. CDR3 DNA sequence: TGTGCCAGCAGTTCGGGACAGGGGGCCGGGGAGCTGTTTTTT. The entire variable domain, with the rest obtained from reference TRBV28 and TRBJ2-2, is as follows: DVKVTQSSRYLVKRTGEKVFLECVQDMDHENMFWYRQDPGLGLRLIYFSYDVKMKEKGDIPEGYSVSREKKERFSLILESASTNQTSMYLCASSSGQGAGELFFGEGSRLTVL.

This clone was seen more than once but under ten times. This chain connects TRBV11-3 to TRBJ1-3, with D unclear. The V end lost 6 bases, the J end lost 0 bases, and 6 bases lay between the germline ends. The CDR3 sequence is 13 residues long. Germline CDR1 and CDR2: SGHNT and YENEEA. The CDR3 region is CASREGSGNTIYF. Written as DNA, the CDR3 is TGTGCCAGCAGGGAAGGCTCTGGAAACACCATATATTTT.

The table lists this clone with many counts. V and J are TRBV6-6 and TRBJ2-5, with 8 bases matching TRBD1. The CDR3 totals 15 residues. Germline lookup yields CDR1 MNHNY and CDR2 SVGAGI (reference sequence). V shed 2 bases and J 4 bases; nucleotides not matched to a gene: 6. The CDR3 protein is CASSYDGQGRETQYF. CDR3 nucleotides: TGTGCCAGCAGTTACGACGGACAGGGCAGAGAGACCCAGTACTTC.

As concerns this clone: Other DNA sequences from this sample encode an identical CDR3 as well. V gene TRBV20-1 combines with J gene TRBJ1-2, with D possibly matching TRBD1 (5 bases). CDR1 is DFQATT and CDR2 is SNEGSKA in the germline V gene (reference sequence). Between the trimmed V and J ends, which lost 6 bases and 3 bases, there was a span of 17 bases. The CDR3 consists of 14 residues. The CDR3 region has the DNA TGCAGTGCAACCGGTACAGGTCGGTACTATGGCTACACCTTC. It is translated as CSATGTGRYYGYTF.

There are many counts of this clone. This chain connects TRBV5-6 to TRBJ1-5; no reliable D call. V lost 3 bases and J 4 bases, leaving 5 bases between the germline ends. Per germline, CDR1 SGHDT and CDR2 YYEEEE. This CDR3 spans 12 amino acids. The DNA of the CDR3 is TGTGCCAGCAGCTCTCAGAATCAGCCCCAGCATTTT. Translated: CASSSQNQPQHF.

There are many counts of this clone. This chain joins TRBV20-1 and TRBJ2-1; TRBD2 matches at 11 bases. This CDR3 is 16 amino acids long. V was pared by 6 bases and J by 3 bases, with 10 bases of the junction left unmatched. Germline CDR1 is DFQATT and CDR2 is SNEGSKA (reference sequence). CDR3 bases: TGCAGTGCCCCATCCGCCCTAGCGGGAGGCTACAATGAGCAGTTCTTC. It encodes CSAPSALAGGYNEQFF.

The chain links TRBV5-1 to TRBJ2-1; tentatively, D is TRBD1 (6 bases). Germline V gene data show CDR1 as SGHRS and CDR2 as YFSETQ. Trimming removed 2 bases at V and 5 bases at J, with 17 bases between. This CDR3 comprises 16 residues. The CDR3: CASSLAQGSIDNEQFF. DNA for the CDR3: TGCGCCAGCAGCTTAGCTCAGGGGTCCATCGACAATGAGCAGTTCTTC.